This entry describes one T cell receptor beta chain. The antigen is not known. The sample belongs to a study of T cell responses to AZD1222 COVID-19 vaccine. Overall study: Recipients boosted at about 4 weeks or about 12 weeks are pooled.

This table comes from immunoSEQ multiplex PCR, and its TCRdb copy is limited to in-frame clones, with some not included. The sample carries 100,000 to 150,000 clones, about 89% recorded once. Overall study results and limits: Reports say nearly half of spike-specific TCRs go after unmutated variant regions. Donors in the cohort were predominantly white British and more often female, and clonal diversity was possibly underestimated.

This specimen was peripheral blood, taken on day 0 of AZD1222 vaccination. The receptor comes from an adult in good health.

The CDR3 DNA sequence: TGCGCCAGCAGCTTATCACCGGACTTCCGAACAGATACGCAGTATTTT. Translating it yields CASSLSPDFRTDTQYF. The chain recombines TRBV5-1 with TRBJ2-3; D may be TRBD2 (5 bases). The CDR3 consists of 16 residues. V was clipped by 2 bases and J by 3 bases, with 16 bases between them. The germline V gene has CDR1 SGHRS and CDR2 YFSETQ.